The clone carrying this T cell receptor beta chain has ten or more counts. Its cognate antigen is unknown. Trimming cost V 1 base and J 7 bases, with 23 bases left between them. This CDR3 has 17 residues. CDR1 and CDR2 from the germline V gene are SGHRS and YFSETQ. The source of the sample is a study of HIV-infected patients and healthy controls. Study observations and caveats: CMV-associated CDR3s mostly grew nonsignificantly during therapy, while HIV-associated CDR3s declined significantly.

The repertoire came from unfractionated whole blood and reflected all unsorted peripheral T cells. Alpha and beta constant-region primers primed reverse transcription of around 500 ng RNA. Each of the alpha and beta chains got its own library through chain-specific third strand synthesis with indices. Priming off the SP2 site generated the second strand. Each CDR3 protein is one row after TCRdb ran MiXCR on the 5' RACE reads. The data show about 24,000 distinct CDR3 sequences, under 9% seen once. Sequenced input: blood. The chain links TRBV5-1 to TRBJ2-5, with D maybe TRBD2 (7 bases). The sequence derives from an adult in good health. CDR3 bases: TGCGCCAGCAGCTTGCAAGGGGGGGCCCAAGAGGAGAGGACCCAGTACTTC. The encoded protein is CASSLQGGAQEERTQYF.